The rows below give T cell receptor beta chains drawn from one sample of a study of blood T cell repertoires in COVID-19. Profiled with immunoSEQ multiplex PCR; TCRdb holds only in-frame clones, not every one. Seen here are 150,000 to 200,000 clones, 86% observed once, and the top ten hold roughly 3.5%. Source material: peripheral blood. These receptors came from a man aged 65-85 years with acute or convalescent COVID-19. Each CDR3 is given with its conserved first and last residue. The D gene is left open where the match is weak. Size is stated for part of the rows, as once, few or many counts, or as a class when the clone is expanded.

CASSHTPSGQISEQYF TGCGCCAGCAGCCATACCCCGTCGGGACAGATCTCCGAGCAGTACTTC TRBD1 TRBJ2-7 TRBV4-3 -
CASSQSGGATNEKLFF TGCGCCAGCAGCCAATCGGGAGGTGCAACTAATGAAAAACTGTTTTTT - TRBJ1-4 TRBV4-3 -
CASSESFWLQGAWGNTEAFF TGTGCCAGCAGTGAAAGTTTTTGGCTACAGGGGGCATGGGGGAACACTGAAGCTTTCTTT TRBD1 TRBJ1-1 TRBV6-1 -
CASSEFASTNNEKLFF TGTGCCAGCAGTGAGTTTGCGTCGACAAATAATGAAAAACTGTTTTTT - TRBJ1-4 TRBV7-2 -
CASSWGLGDTEAFF TGTGCCAGCAGCTGGGGCCTTGGGGACACTGAAGCTTTCTTT - TRBJ1-1 TRBV2 -
CASSSGLASETQYF TGCGCCAGCAGCTCTGGACTAGCTTCTGAGACCCAGTACTTC TRBD2 TRBJ2-5 TRBV5-1 -
CASSYAFEERTEAFF TGTGCCAGCAGTTATGCGTTTGAAGAGAGGACTGAAGCTTTCTTT - TRBJ1-1 TRBV28 -
CASSVTGSSGNTIYF TGTGCCAGCAGTGTGACAGGGTCCTCTGGAAACACCATATATTTT TRBD1 TRBJ1-3 TRBV2 -
CASSGGGGYNEQFF TGTGCCAGCAGTGGCGGGGGGGGGTACAATGAGCAGTTCTTC TRBD2 TRBJ2-1 TRBV2 once
CASNGQGSNQPQHF TGTGCCAGCAACGGACAGGGTAGCAATCAGCCCCAGCATTTT TRBD1 TRBJ1-5 TRBV2 -
CASSHLSGGGYTF TGTGCCAGCAGCCATCTGTCGGGTGGTGGCTACACCTTC - TRBJ1-2 TRBV11-2 once
CASSLVTSGANTGELFF TGCGCCAGCAGCCTCGTCACTAGCGGGGCAAACACCGGGGAGCTGTTTTTT TRBD2 TRBJ2-2 TRBV5-1 -
CASSWEQSGTVAKNIQYF TGTGCCAGCAGTTGGGAGCAAAGCGGGACGGTAGCCAAAAACATTCAGTACTTC TRBD2 TRBJ2-4 TRBV27 once
CASSQGRDRTNYGYTF TGTGCCAGCAGCCAAGGGCGGGACAGGACTAACTATGGCTACACCTTC TRBD1 TRBJ1-2 TRBV3-1/TRBV3-2 -
CASSVAGGGGSYEQYF TGTGCCAGCAGCGTAGCCGGTGGGGGCGGTTCCTACGAGCAGTACTTC - TRBJ2-7 TRBV9 -
CASSEGETYEQYF TGCGCCAGCAGTGAGGGAGAGACCTACGAGCAGTACTTC - TRBJ2-7 TRBV10-1 -
CASSLSRTDTQYF TGTGCCAGCAGCTTGAGCCGCACAGATACGCAGTATTTT - TRBJ2-3 TRBV7-3 -
CASMPRTMGMNTEAFF TGCGCCAGCATGCCCCGGACAATGGGTATGAACACTGAAGCTTTCTTT - TRBJ1-1 TRBV5-1 few
CASSLTGGVYNEQFF TGTGCCAGCAGTTTGACAGGGGGCGTCTACAATGAGCAGTTCTTC TRBD1 TRBJ2-1 TRBV6-2/TRBV6-3 -
CASYSGGEYGYTF TGTGCCAGCTACTCAGGGGGAGAATATGGCTACACCTTC TRBD1 TRBJ1-2 TRBV28 few
CASSKGTNNEQFF TGTGCCAGCAGCAAAGGGACTAACAATGAGCAGTTCTTC TRBD2 TRBJ2-1 TRBV7-3 -
CASSGSTGGSNSPLHF TGTGCCAGCAGTGGAAGTACAGGGGGCAGTAATTCACCCCTCCACTTT TRBD1 TRBJ1-6 TRBV2 -
CASGGGTGFYEQYF TGCGCCAGCGGTGGAGGGACAGGGTTCTACGAGCAGTACTTC TRBD1 TRBJ2-7 TRBV5-1 -
CASLGGTGELFF TGTGCCAGCTTGGGGGGAACCGGGGAGCTGTTTTTT - TRBJ2-2 TRBV7-9 -
CASSLEMAEQETQYF TGTGCCAGCAGCTTAGAGATGGCGGAACAAGAGACCCAGTACTTC - TRBJ2-5 TRBV11-2 -
CASSPRGQGWISEQYF TGTGCCAGCAGCCCCCGCGGACAGGGATGGATCTCCGAGCAGTACTTC TRBD1 TRBJ2-7 TRBV9 -
CASSLRDSITDTQYF TGTGCCAGCAGTTTAAGGGACTCAATCACAGATACGCAGTATTTT - TRBJ2-3 TRBV27 many
CASSLTSGGGQPQHF TGTGCCAGCAGCTTAACATCGGGGGGAGGCCAGCCCCAGCATTTT - TRBJ1-5 TRBV7-3 -
CATSRGGLRALEQYF TGTGCCACCAGCAGAGGGGGACTCCGCGCCCTCGAGCAGTACTTC - TRBJ2-7 TRBV15 -
CASSVGIYEQYF TGTGCCAGCAGTGTCGGGATCTACGAGCAGTACTTC - TRBJ2-7 TRBV28 -
CASSLTGSGRYTEAFF TGTGCCAGCAGCTTAACTGGAAGCGGGCGCTACACTGAAGCTTTCTTT - TRBJ1-1 TRBV7-3 -
CASSHPGLGAKNIQYF TGTGCCAGCAGCCACCCAGGGTTAGGGGCCAAAAACATTCAGTACTTC - TRBJ2-4 TRBV3-1/TRBV3-2 -
CASSLAGTLNTEAFF TGCGCCAGCAGCTTGGCAGGGACACTGAACACTGAAGCTTTCTTT - TRBJ1-1 TRBV5-1 -
CASSIMAGPHSGANVLTF TGTGCCAGTAGTATAATGGCGGGACCGCACTCTGGGGCCAACGTCCTGACTTTC - TRBJ2-6 TRBV19 once
CASSELGSNTEAFF TGTGCCAGCAGTGAGCTAGGGAGTAACACTGAAGCTTTCTTT - TRBJ1-1 TRBV6-1 -
CASSLHGELFF TGTGCCAGCAGCTTACACGGGGAGCTGTTTTTT - TRBJ2-2 TRBV7-9 -
CASRPTGGAYYEQYF TGTGCCAGCAGACCCACAGGGGGCGCTTACTACGAGCAGTACTTC TRBD1 TRBJ2-7 TRBV28 -
CASSTGQGAHYEKLFF TGTGCCAGCAGCACGGGCCAGGGGGCGCATTATGAAAAACTGTTTTTT TRBD1 TRBJ1-4 TRBV5-6 -
CASSLRTGSSYNEQFF TGTGCCAGCAGTCTGCGGACGGGAAGCTCCTACAATGAGCAGTTCTTC - TRBJ2-1 TRBV27 -
CASSSPGTASYTF TGTGCCAGCAGCTCGCCTGGGACAGCGTCCTACACCTTC TRBD1 TRBJ1-2 TRBV7-2 -
CSVAPGQGDPYNEQFF TGCAGCGTAGCTCCGGGACAGGGAGACCCCTACAATGAGCAGTTCTTC TRBD1 TRBJ2-1 TRBV29-1 -
CSVLALQGARNEQYF TGCAGCGTTTTGGCGTTACAGGGGGCTCGGAACGAGCAGTACTTC TRBD1 TRBJ2-7 TRBV29-1 -
CASSMGGGYYGYTF TGTGCCAGCAGTATGGGGGGGGGATACTATGGCTACACCTTC - TRBJ1-2 TRBV6-5 -
CASSQGLAWETQYF TGCGCCAGCAGCCAAGGACTAGCCTGGGAGACCCAGTACTTC TRBD2 TRBJ2-5 TRBV4-1 -